These T cell receptor beta chains were read from a single sample in a study of blood T cell repertoires in COVID-19. Assay used: immunoSEQ multiplex PCR; TCRdb lists only in-frame clones, some missing. This sample has under 200,000 clones, with approximately 81% found just once. Specimen: peripheral blood. The receptors shown here come from a man aged 18 to 29 with active or convalescent COVID-19. Both conserved end residues are part of each CDR3. The D gene is left open where the match is weak. Size is stated for part of the rows, as once, few or many counts, or as a class when the clone is expanded.

d_gene	v_gene	len	abundance	j_gene	CDR3aa	CDR3nt
-	TRBV5-4	14	-	TRBJ1-4	CASSLPGDNEKLFF	TGTGCCAGCAGCTTACCGGGGGATAATGAAAAACTGTTTTTT
TRBD1	TRBV4-2	15	-	TRBJ2-2	CASSLGQGWTGELFF	TGTGCCAGCAGTCTGGGACAGGGTTGGACCGGGGAGCTGTTTTTT
TRBD1	TRBV7-8	15	-	TRBJ2-4	CASSLAGTGNDIQYF	TGTGCCAGCAGCTTAGCCGGGACAGGGAACGACATTCAGTACTTC
TRBD2	TRBV14	16	-	TRBJ2-1	CASSQELLAGGNEQFF	TGTGCCAGCAGCCAAGAATTGCTAGCGGGAGGCAATGAGCAGTTCTTC
-	TRBV14	17	-	TRBJ2-5	CASSQRSYRTYQETQYF	TGTGCCAGCAGCCAAAGATCGTACAGGACCTACCAAGAGACCCAGTACTTC
-	TRBV5-6	14	-	TRBJ2-3	CASSTTSSADTQYF	TGTGCCAGCAGCACGACATCTTCCGCAGATACGCAGTATTTT
TRBD1	TRBV6-5	15	once	TRBJ1-1	CASSPTGARNTEAFF	TGTGCCAGCAGTCCTACAGGGGCCAGGAACACTGAAGCTTTCTTT
-	TRBV9	16	-	TRBJ2-7	CASSTPLGGPSYEQYF	TGTGCCAGCAGCACCCCATTGGGGGGGCCCTCCTACGAGCAGTACTTC
-	TRBV6-5	14	-	TRBJ2-7	CASSPGVNTYEQYF	TGTGCCAGCAGTCCTGGAGTCAATACCTACGAGCAGTACTTC
TRBD1	TRBV30	15	-	TRBJ1-6	CAWSVGTGGTFPLHF	TGTGCCTGGAGTGTGGGGACAGGGGGCACTTTCCCCCTCCACTTT
-	TRBV3-1/TRBV3-2	15	-	TRBJ2-7	CASSRPGQLAYEQYF	TGTGCCAGCAGCCGGCCAGGACAGCTAGCCTACGAGCAGTACTTC
TRBD1	TRBV5-3	14	once	TRBJ2-7	CARSSDRIPYEQYF	TGTGCCAGAAGCTCGGACAGGATCCCCTACGAGCAGTACTTC
TRBD2	TRBV19	15	-	TRBJ2-1	CASSYRVSGINEQFF	TGTGCCAGTAGTTATAGGGTAAGCGGGATCAATGAGCAGTTCTTC
TRBD2	TRBV2	14	-	TRBJ2-1	CASYTSGGLGEQFF	TGTGCCTCCTATACCAGCGGGGGCCTTGGGGAGCAGTTCTTC
-	TRBV19	13	-	TRBJ2-1	CASSLQLSPEQFF	TGTGCCAGTAGTCTCCAACTGAGCCCTGAGCAGTTCTTC
-	TRBV6-1	14	few	TRBJ1-6	CASSEHQRNSPLHF	TGTGCCAGCAGTGAACACCAGAGGAATTCACCCCTCCACTTT
TRBD2	TRBV11-2	14	-	TRBJ2-1	CASTLAGVYNEQFF	TGTGCCAGCACCTTAGCGGGGGTATACAATGAGCAGTTCTTC
-	TRBV6-2/TRBV6-3	18	few	TRBJ2-1	CASSTPFPSSKGYNEQFF	TGTGCCAGCAGTACCCCCTTCCCTAGCTCCAAGGGCTACAATGAGCAGTTCTTC
-	TRBV30	12	-	TRBJ1-1	CAWSTGFAEAFF	TGTGCCTGGAGTACAGGGTTCGCTGAAGCTTTCTTT
TRBD2	TRBV19	14	-	TRBJ2-1	CASRTSGFYNEQFF	TGTGCCAGTAGAACTAGCGGGTTTTACAATGAGCAGTTCTTC
TRBD1	TRBV7-2	14	-	TRBJ1-5	CASSEDRGYQPQHF	TGTGCCAGCAGCGAAGACAGGGGGTATCAGCCCCAGCATTTT
-	TRBV12-3/TRBV12-4	13	-	TRBJ1-1	CASSFNYYTEAFF	TGTGCCAGCAGTTTTAATTATTACACTGAAGCTTTCTTT
-	TRBV12-3/TRBV12-4	13	-	TRBJ1-4	CASSWWEGEKLFF	TGTGCCAGCAGCTGGTGGGAGGGTGAAAAACTGTTTTTT
-	TRBV7-9	15	-	TRBJ2-7	CASSQTAEQSYEQYF	TGTGCCAGCAGCCAGACAGCCGAACAATCCTACGAGCAGTACTTC
TRBD1	TRBV7-9	10	-	TRBJ2-1	CAKHDRGLIF	TGTGCCAAACATGACAGGGGGTTAATCTTC
-	TRBV5-1	15	-	TRBJ1-6	CASSSGTWADSPLHF	TGCGCCAGCAGCTCGGGAACGTGGGCGGATTCACCCCTCCACTTT
TRBD2	TRBV5-4	15	-	TRBJ2-5	CASSLTGGPQETQYF	TGTGCCAGCAGCTTGACGGGAGGGCCGCAAGAGACCCAGTACTTC
-	TRBV11-3	13	few	TRBJ1-1	CASSLGTTTEAFF	TGTGCCAGCAGCCTAGGGACAACAACCGAAGCTTTCTTT
-	TRBV3-1/TRBV3-2	15	-	TRBJ2-3	CASSQGVYITDTQYF	TGTGCCAGCAGCCAAGGTGTCTATATCACAGATACGCAGTATTTT
-	TRBV7-2	15	-	TRBJ2-1	CASSPTHSSMVEQFF	TGTGCCAGCAGCCCTACTCATAGCTCAATGGTTGAGCAGTTCTTC
TRBD2	TRBV19	15	-	TRBJ2-7	CASSIGGGGINEQYF	TGTGCCAGTAGTATTGGCGGGGGAGGTATCAACGAGCAGTACTTC
-	TRBV6-4	13	once	TRBJ1-1	CVSSVLRDTEAFF	TGTGTCAGCAGTGTCTTGAGGGACACTGAAGCTTTCTTT
TRBD2	TRBV13	15	-	TRBJ2-1	CASSLDLADYNEQFF	TGTGCCAGCAGCTTAGACCTAGCGGATTACAATGAGCAGTTCTTC
TRBD2	TRBV11-3	15	once	TRBJ2-3	CASSFGAGVTDTQYF	TGTGCCAGCAGCTTCGGAGCGGGGGTCACAGATACGCAGTATTTT
-	TRBV10-1	13	-	TRBJ2-3	CASRDNLGDTQYF	TGCGCCAGCAGGGACAACCTGGGAGATACGCAGTATTTT
TRBD1	TRBV15	16	-	TRBJ1-6	CATSRDRTGSNSPLHF	TGTGCCACCAGCAGAGATAGGACAGGGAGTAATTCACCCCTCCACTTT
-	TRBV9	14	-	TRBJ1-1	CASSALNRNTEAFF	TGTGCCAGCAGCGCCTTAAACAGGAACACTGAAGCTTTCTTT
TRBD1	TRBV24-1	16	-	TRBJ2-2	CATSDPDRGWTGELFF	TGTGCCACCAGTGATCCGGACAGGGGATGGACCGGGGAGCTGTTTTTT
-	TRBV19	14	-	TRBJ2-3	CASSIAQSTDTQYF	TGTGCCAGTAGTATTGCCCAGAGCACAGATACGCAGTATTTT
-	TRBV29-1	11	-	TRBJ1-2	CSVGANYGYTF	TGCAGCGTTGGAGCTAACTATGGCTACACCTTC
TRBD2	TRBV27	18	-	TRBJ2-7	CASSFARTSLGRAYEQYF	TGTGCCAGCAGTTTTGCGAGGACTAGTCTAGGTAGGGCCTACGAGCAGTACTTC
TRBD1	TRBV6-2/TRBV6-3	14	-	TRBJ2-1	CASSNQGVTNEQFF	TGTGCCAGCAGTAACCAGGGGGTTACAAATGAGCAGTTCTTC
TRBD1	TRBV5-1	17	-	TRBJ2-1	CASSSMTQRGPYNEQFF	TGCGCCAGCAGCTCCATGACTCAGAGGGGGCCTTACAATGAGCAGTTCTTC
TRBD2	TRBV5-8	14	-	TRBJ2-1	CSSSNTRTSREQFF	TGTTCCAGCAGCAATACACGGACTAGCCGAGAGCAGTTCTTC
-	TRBV19	15	-	TRBJ1-3	CASSDRVLSGNTIYF	TGTGCCAGTAGTGACCGGGTCCTCTCTGGAAACACCATATATTTT
-	TRBV2	15	-	TRBJ1-5	CASSDRRGRNQPQHF	TGTGCCAGCAGCGACCGAAGGGGTCGTAATCAGCCCCAGCATTTT
TRBD1	TRBV4-1	15	-	TRBJ2-1	CASRAETGVYNEQFF	TGCGCCAGTAGGGCCGAGACAGGGGTCTACAATGAGCAGTTCTTC
TRBD2	TRBV6-2/TRBV6-3	20	-	TRBJ2-2	CASSYDPTSGTRIYTGELFF	TGTGCCAGCAGTTACGACCCAACCTCCGGGACTAGAATATACACCGGGGAGCTGTTTTTT
TRBD1	TRBV7-9	18	-	TRBJ1-5	CASSLATGAAGGNQPQHF	TGTGCCAGCAGCTTAGCGACAGGGGCGGCGGGCGGCAATCAGCCCCAGCATTTT
TRBD1	TRBV2	14	-	TRBJ1-5	CASSGDRVAQPQHF	TGTGCCAGCAGTGGAGACAGGGTGGCCCAGCCCCAGCATTTT
TRBD2	TRBV5-4	14	-	TRBJ2-1	CASSLDGGGNEQFF	TGTGCCAGCAGCTTGGACGGCGGGGGTAATGAGCAGTTCTTC
-	TRBV19	12	once	TRBJ1-4	CASTQGGEKLFF	TGTGCCAGTACACAGGGCGGTGAAAAACTGTTTTTT
TRBD1	TRBV28	16	-	TRBJ1-1	CASSFGTGGGNTEAFF	TGTGCCAGCAGTTTCGGGACAGGGGGAGGGAACACTGAAGCTTTCTTT